Presented here are 29 T cell receptor beta chains from one specimen sequenced in a study of blood T cell repertoires in COVID-19. Sequenced by immunoSEQ multiplex PCR; TCRdb stores in-frame clones only, minus some. The sample holds fewer than 90,000 clones, about 78% seen once. The material sequenced was peripheral blood. The receptors were gathered from a woman of 80 years or more with acute or convalescent COVID-19.

The J gene is TRBJ2-1, the V gene TRBV19; 14 nucleotides line up with TRBD2. CDR3 length: 17 residues. Germline CDR1 is LNHDA and CDR2 is SQIVND (reference sequence). J lost 4 bases, V lost 3 bases, and 5 bases had no gene match. CDR3 DNA: TGTGCCAGTAGTATGGGGACTAGCGGGGGTCTATACAATGAGCAGTTCTTC. This translates into CASSMGTSGGLYNEQFF.

This clone was observed once. V gene TRBV25-1 combines with J gene TRBJ2-2; the D gene is possibly TRBD1 (7 bases). CDR1 and CDR2 from the germline V gene are MGHDK and SYGVNS. V lost 6 bases, J lost 2 bases, and 16 bases lay in between. The CDR3 totals 16 residues. In DNA, the CDR3 is TGTGCCAGCAGACCTGCAGGGGGGCTTAACACCGGGGAGCTGTTTTTT. Protein sequence: CASRPAGGLNTGELFF.

This chain links TRBV11-3 with TRBJ2-2; tentative D call: TRBD2 (6 bases). There are 15 residues in the CDR3. Germline values: CDR1 SGHNT, CDR2 YENEEA. Deletions cut 1 base from V and 2 bases from J, with 8 bases between. CDR3 bases: TGTGCCAGCAGCTTAGGGGGGGATAACACCGGGGAGCTGTTTTTT. This codes for CASSLGGDNTGELFF.

This clone was seen only once. This chain connects TRBV3-1 (or the pseudogene TRBV3-2) to TRBJ2-1; D gene uncertain. V was clipped by 4 bases and J by 0 bases, with 16 bases between them. Germline V gene data show CDR1 as LGHDT and CDR2 as YNNKEL (reference sequence). The CDR3 totals 17 residues. The CDR3: CASSRTVSGSSYNEQFF. CDR3 in DNA: TGTGCCAGCAGCCGAACCGTTTCGGGTAGCTCCTACAATGAGCAGTTCTTC.

This clone was counted a few times. The chain joins TRBV28 to TRBJ2-1, with D hard to call. The CDR3 spans 14 residues. V was shortened by 3 bases and J by 5 bases, with 11 bases between the two germline ends. Germline V CDR1 and CDR2: MDHEN, SYDVKM. CDR3 bases: TGTGCCAGCAGTTTGATACCACCGGACAATGAGCAGTTCTTC. It specifies CASSLIPPDNEQFF.

This clone was detected only once. The DNA of the CDR3 is TGTGCCAGCAGCGTAACTAGCGGGGGCCAAGAGACCCAGTACTTC. Translating it yields CASSVTSGGQETQYF. The chain employs TRBV9 and TRBJ2-5; 11 bases are shared with TRBD2. This CDR3 contains 15 residues. Germline V CDR1 and CDR2: SGDLS, YYNGEE. The junction had 0 bases not matched to a gene; V was cut back by 1 base and J by 1 base.

Notes on this clone: A read error is possible here, since a much larger clone lies one base away. The V gene is TRBV19, the J gene TRBJ2-3; a weak D match, TRBD1 (5 bases). The CDR3 has 12 residues. CDR1 and CDR2 from the germline V gene are LNHDA and SQIVND (reference sequence). V was shortened by 6 bases and J by 1 base, with 5 bases between the two germline ends. As DNA, the CDR3 is TGTGCCAGTAGGACAGGCACAGATACGCAGTATTTT. It codes for CASRTGTDTQYF.

DNA of the CDR3: TGTGCCAGCAGCTCCCCTATTGGGCAGGGGCACCCCCTCCACTTT. Its translation is CASSSPIGQGHPLHF. The gene calls are TRBV9 and TRBJ1-6, with D possibly matching TRBD1 (6 bases). The CDR3 is 15 residues long. Germline CDR1 and CDR2: SGDLS and YYNGEE. Trimming left V 4 bases short and J 13 bases short, with 21 bases between.

A few counts support this clone. The chain links TRBV10-3 to TRBJ2-7; D is uncertain. This CDR3 spans 12 amino acids. Germline CDR1 reads ENHRY; CDR2 reads SYGVKD. Trimming removed 8 bases at V and 1 base at J, with 9 bases between. In nucleotides, the CDR3 is TGTGCCATCGGAAGGAGTTCCTACGAGCAGTACTTC. As protein: CAIGRSSYEQYF.

This clone was found many times. The rearrangement uses TRBV4-2 and TRBJ2-4, with TRBD1 as a possible D gene (6 bases). Germline CDR1 is LGHNA and CDR2 is YNFKEQ. Deletions cut 5 bases from V and 6 bases from J, with 14 bases between. This CDR3 is 14 amino acids long. The CDR3 is CASSEGIRGNIQYF. CDR3 bases: TGTGCCAGCAGCGAAGGGATCAGGGGAAACATTCAGTACTTC.

To note about this clone: At one end the junction does not follow the germline gene, possibly because of a read error. The chain couples TRBV7-8 to TRBJ2-7, with 7 bases lining up with TRBD1. The CDR3 totals 11 residues. Germline V lookup: CDR1 SGHVS, CDR2 FQNEAQ. For the CDR3, the DNA is TGTGCCAGCAGCTTAGGGACAGGACCTCTCTTC. Protein sequence: CASSLGTGPLF.

This clone was seen just once. This sequence joins TRBV6-5 and TRBJ1-1; TRBD1 aligns across 8 bases. J was trimmed by 2 bases and V by 10 bases; bases with no gene match: 9. The germline gives CDR1 MNHEY, CDR2 SVGAGI. This CDR3 spans 14 amino acids. The CDR3 bases are TGTGCCAACAGGGACAGGCCCCCTAACACTGAAGCTTTCTTT. Translation gives CANRDRPPNTEAFF.

This clone was detected only a few times. The rearrangement links TRBV6-2 or TRBV6-3 to TRBJ1-5, with 7 bases lining up with TRBD1. CDR1 is MNHEY, CDR2 SVGEGT, per germline. V was pared by 2 bases and J by 6 bases, with 19 bases of the junction left unmatched. The CDR3 consists of 19 residues. CDR3 protein: CASSYNPGGRQRVGQPQHF. CDR3 nucleotide sequence: TGTGCCAGCAGTTACAACCCAGGGGGTAGGCAGAGGGTAGGTCAGCCCCAGCATTTT.

CDR3 sequence: CASSRDTGRQETQYF. For the CDR3, the DNA is TGTGCCAGTAGCAGGGACACTGGGCGGCAAGAGACCCAGTACTTC. V and J are TRBV19 and TRBJ2-5; D might be TRBD1 (6 bases). This CDR3 contains 15 residues. Deletions cut 6 bases from V and 2 bases from J, with 16 bases between. The germline gives CDR1 LNHDA, CDR2 SQIVND (reference sequence).

The chain recombines TRBV24-1 with TRBJ2-2; D remains unclear. Germline V gives CDR1 KGHDR, CDR2 SFDVKD. Trimming stripped 1 base from V and 1 base from J, with 3 bases between. The CDR3 has 14 residues. The CDR3 DNA reads TGTGCCACCAGTGATTTCTGGAACACCGGGGAGCTGTTTTTT. As protein: CATSDFWNTGELFF.

The count of this clone is one. The rearrangement joins TRBV5-4 to TRBJ2-5, with TRBD1 matching 8 bases. The CDR3 has 17 amino acids. V dropped 2 bases and J dropped 3; count of bases not matched to a gene: 12. Germline loops: CDR1 SGHNT, CDR2 YYREEE (reference sequence). The CDR3 nucleotides read TGTGCCAGCAGCTTTTTCCCGGGACAGGTGGGGGAAGAGACCCAGTACTTC. It codes for CASSFFPGQVGEETQYF. Complete variable domain (other parts from reference TRBV5-4 and TRBJ2-5): ETGVTQSPTHLIKTRGQQVTLRCSSQSGHNTVSWYQQALGQGPQFIFQYYREEENGRGNFPPRFSGLQFPNYSSELNVNALELDDSALYLCASSFFPGQVGEETQYFGPGTRLLVL.

The sample holds a few counts of this clone. The chain recombines TRBV6-5 with TRBJ1-6, with D possibly TRBD1 on 5 matching bases. Trimming cost V 4 bases and J 6 bases, with 13 bases left between them. Germline-derived CDR1 and CDR2 are MNHEY and SVGAGI. The CDR3 consists of 15 residues. CDR3 sequence reads: CASSSLGGGNSPLHF. The CDR3 coding sequence is TGTGCCAGCAGTTCTCTCGGGGGAGGTAATTCACCCCTCCACTTT.

The chain links TRBV5-6 to TRBJ1-1; a possible D gene is TRBD1 (6 bases). V lost 3 bases to trimming and J lost 1 base, with 10 bases between them. The CDR3 length is 14 residues. Germline CDR1 SGHDT, CDR2 YYEEEE. CDR3 sequence reads: CASSYTTGNTEAFF. In DNA, the CDR3 is TGTGCCAGCAGCTATACGACAGGGAACACTGAAGCTTTCTTT.

The CDR3 nucleotides are TGTGCCAGCAGTTACTCGACAGTCACGGGAGCTTTCTTT. Translated, it gives CASSYSTVTGAFF. The chain employs TRBV6-6 and TRBJ1-1, with a weak D call TRBD1 (5 bases). CDR3 size: 13 residues. Germline CDR1 and CDR2: MNHNY and SVGAGI (reference sequence). Trimming left V 0 bases short and J 10 bases short, with 12 bases between.

This clone has only a few counts. The genes are TRBV7-2 and TRBJ2-1, with TRBD1 as a possible D gene (6 bases). V was trimmed by 3 bases and J by 4 bases, leaving 16 bases between them. The CDR3 is 16 residues long. CDR1 is SGHTA and CDR2 is FQGNSA in the germline V gene. The CDR3 coding sequence is TGTGCCAGCAGCTTGGTGGCAGGGGTAGGGTACAATGAGCAGTTCTTC. Its translation is CASSLVAGVGYNEQFF. Looking up the rest from reference TRBV7-2 and TRBJ2-1 gives the full variable domain: GAGVSQSPSNKVTEKGKDVELRCDPISGHTALYWYRQSLGQGLEFLIYFQGNSAPDKSGLPSDRFSAERTGGSVSTLTIQRTQQEDSAVYLCASSLVAGVGYNEQFFGPGTRLTVL.

The rearrangement uses TRBV27 and TRBJ2-7; 8 bases align to TRBD2. This CDR3 region has 15 residues. Germline CDR1 and CDR2: MNHEY and SMNVEV (reference sequence). Trimming at V came to 5 bases and at J to 0 bases, leaving 6 bases not matched to a gene. CDR3 bases: TGTGCCAGCAGTCCTAGCGGGTTTAGCTCCTACGAGCAGTACTTC. It specifies CASSPSGFSSYEQYF.

This clone was seen a handful of times. The chain recombines TRBV6-5 with TRBJ1-2; D not certain. V lost 6 bases to trimming and J lost 6 bases, with 20 bases between them. CDR1 MNHEY and CDR2 SVGAGI come from the germline V gene. The CDR3 length is 15 residues. CDR3 residues: CASRLLTTFGDGYTF. DNA for the CDR3: TGTGCCAGCAGGCTCCTGACAACCTTCGGCGATGGCTACACCTTC.

The chain couples TRBV7-2 to TRBJ1-6; tentative D call: TRBD1 (5 bases). V gave up 0 bases and J gave up 6 bases, with 12 bases separating them. The CDR3 covers 16 residues. Germline CDR1 reads SGHTA; CDR2 reads FQGNSA. CDR3 residues: CASSLAPTDINSPLHF. The CDR3 region has the DNA TGTGCCAGCAGCTTAGCCCCGACAGATATTAATTCACCCCTCCACTTT.

The V call is TRBV7-2, the J call TRBJ2-1, with D possibly being TRBD1 (5 bases). There are 13 residues in the CDR3. V lost 1 base and J lost 7, with 8 bases in between. CDR1 and CDR2 from the germline V gene are SGHTA and FQGNSA. This CDR3 reads CASSLEKGNEQFF. CDR3 nucleotide sequence: TGTGCCAGCAGCTTAGAAAAGGGGAATGAGCAGTTCTTC.

The chain is built from TRBV28 and TRBJ1-5; D is perhaps TRBD1 (5 bases). Trimming took off 5 bases at V and 9 bases at J, with 14 bases between the two ends. Looked up from germline, CDR1 is MDHEN and CDR2 is SYDVKM. This CDR3 is 13 amino acids long. CDR3 protein: CASSRTPGGPQHF. CDR3 sequence (DNA): TGTGCCAGCAGTCGGACACCCGGGGGGCCCCAGCATTTT. Together with reference TRBV28 and TRBJ1-5, the CDR3 gives the full variable domain: DVKVTQSSRYLVKRTGEKVFLECVQDMDHENMFWYRQDPGLGLRLIYFSYDVKMKEKGDIPEGYSVSREKKERFSLILESASTNQTSMYLCASSRTPGGPQHFGDGTRLSIL.

The sample holds a few counts of this clone. The V and J genes are TRBV7-3 and TRBJ1-1; the D gene is possibly TRBD1 (6 bases). There are 13 residues in the CDR3. Trimming shortened V by 5 bases and J by 4 bases, and 11 bases separated the two germline ends. Germline V lookup: CDR1 SGHTA, CDR2 FQGTGA. In DNA, the CDR3 is TGTGCCAGCAGCACCCAACAGGGCACTGAAGCTTTCTTT. Amino acids: CASSTQQGTEAFF.

This clone is categorized as medium-sized. The chain combines TRBV11-2 with TRBJ1-3; 8 positions agree with TRBD1. V lost 5 bases to trimming and J lost 2 bases; unmatched junction nucleotides: 8. The germline V gene encodes CDR1 SGHAT and CDR2 FQNNGV. CDR3 length: 16 amino acids. The CDR3 protein is CASSPDREIAGNTIYF. The DNA of the CDR3 is TGTGCCAGCAGCCCGGACAGGGAAATTGCTGGAAACACCATATATTTT.

V gene TRBV5-1 combines with J gene TRBJ2-1; 7 bases agree with TRBD1. Germline V gene sequence: CDR1 SGHRS, CDR2 YFSETQ. The CDR3 is 15 residues long. J lost 3 bases, V lost 3 bases, and 6 bases had no gene match. Here the CDR3 DNA reads TGCGCCAGCAGCTCCTCCGGGACAGTCTACAATGAGCAGTTCTTC. Translating it yields CASSSSGTVYNEQFF.

The CDR3 nucleotides are TGTGCCAGCAGCTCCGCCGGGACACGGATTTCCTTAGGGGAGCTGTTTTTT. Its translation is CASSSAGTRISLGELFF. The chain employs TRBV7-2 and TRBJ2-2, with D maybe TRBD1 (6 bases). Trimming shortened V by 4 bases and J by 8 bases, and 23 bases separated the two germline ends. Germline V gives CDR1 SGHTA, CDR2 FQGNSA. The CDR3 totals 17 residues.